Given below is one TCR beta chain in context. Its antigen remains unidentified. These data belong to a study of immune evolution from preneoplasia to lung adenocarcinoma. Findings and limits, study-wide: Normal lung had highest clonality; later lesions appeared denser, more diverse. From normal lung to invasive adenocarcinoma, top clone frequencies appeared to decrease.

Repertoires were generated with immunoSEQ multiplex PCR, while TCRdb's copy carries only in-frame clones and drops some. The repertoire holds 7,500 to 10,000 clones, with 60% to 80% as singletons. Germline-derived CDR1 and CDR2 are LGHNA and YSLEER. V dropped 2 bases and J dropped 5 bases, with 12 bases sitting between them. This CDR3 has 14 residues. Premalignant or tumor cells were enriched by macro-dissection after pathologic assessment. The receptor was isolated from a person older than 75 with lung adenocarcinoma. The chain carries TRBV4-3 and TRBJ2-5; D gene uncertain. Sequences were obtained from FFPE lung adenocarcinoma in situ tissue. CDR3 sequence (DNA): TGCGCCAGCAGCCAACGCCATCTGGGGGAGACCCAGTACTTC. This gives the protein CASSQRHLGETQYF.